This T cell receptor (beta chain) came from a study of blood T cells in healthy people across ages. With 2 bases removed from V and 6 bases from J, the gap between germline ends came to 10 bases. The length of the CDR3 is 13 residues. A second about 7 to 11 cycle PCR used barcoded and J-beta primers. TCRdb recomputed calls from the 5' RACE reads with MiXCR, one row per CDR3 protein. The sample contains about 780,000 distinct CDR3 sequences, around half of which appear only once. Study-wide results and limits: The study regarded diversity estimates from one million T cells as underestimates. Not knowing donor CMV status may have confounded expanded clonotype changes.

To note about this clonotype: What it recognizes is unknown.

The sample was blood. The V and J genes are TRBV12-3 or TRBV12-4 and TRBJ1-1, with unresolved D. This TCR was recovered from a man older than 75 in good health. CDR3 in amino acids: CASSLQVSAEAFF. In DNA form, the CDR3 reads TGTGCCAGCAGTTTACAGGTTAGCGCTGAAGCTTTCTTT.